This T cell receptor beta chain was sequenced during a study of shared clonotypes between healthy human individuals. CD8 cells classed as naive were CD45RO-negative and positively selected for CCR7, excluding terminally differentiated effector memory CD45RA+ cells. Investigators spread the genomic DNA of each subset evenly over several immunoSEQ plates. About 200 ng DNA, around 30,000 T cell genomes, went into each sorted-subset replicate PCR. Profiling relied on immunoSEQ multiplex PCR, and the TCRdb table lists in-frame clones only, not all of them. Among 760,000 or so clones listed, about 96% were seen once. Sequences were obtained from naive CD8+ T cells sorted from blood. The TCR comes from a man aged 30 to 39 in good health.

The CDR3: CASSQSGNGYTF. CDR3 coding DNA: TGCGCCAGCAGCCAATCCGGAAATGGCTACACCTTC. The V call is TRBV4-3, the J call TRBJ1-2; no definite D call. The CDR3 is 12 amino acids. Germline CDR1 LGHNA, CDR2 YSLEER. Trimming pared 2 bases from V and 6 bases from J, leaving 7 bases between.